The 16 T cell receptor beta chains reported below all come from one sample, sequenced in a study of blood T cell repertoires in COVID-19. Some clones are missing from TCRdb's copy, which holds only in-frame ones; the method was immunoSEQ multiplex PCR. The data contain about 120,000 clones, 65% to 90% of them singletons. Source material: peripheral blood. The receptors come from a man older than 75 with acute or convalescent COVID-19.

The DNA of the CDR3 is TGTGCCAGCAGTTTCGTCGGGATCTTCAGTTCCACCGGGACTAACTATGGCTACACCTTC. It codes for CASSFVGIFSSTGTNYGYTF. V gene TRBV28 combines with J gene TRBJ1-2; D unclear. V lost 3 bases and J 0 bases, leaving 26 bases between the germline ends. In germline, CDR1 is MDHEN, CDR2 SYDVKM. The CDR3 length is 20 residues.

The V gene is TRBV2, the J gene TRBJ2-2, with 11 bases matching TRBD1. Losses at the gene ends were 5 bases for V and 6 bases for J; bases not matched to a gene: 8. There are 16 residues in the CDR3. CDR1 is SNHLY and CDR2 is FYNNEI in the germline V gene. The chain's CDR3 is CASSKEDRGRSGELFF. The CDR3 region has the DNA TGTGCCAGCAGTAAAGAGGACAGGGGGCGTTCCGGGGAGCTGTTTTTT.

This sequence joins TRBV7-8 and TRBJ1-2; D gene uncertain. The CDR3 contains 13 residues. Germline V gene sequence: CDR1 SGHVS, CDR2 FQNEAQ. With 9 bases removed from V and 2 bases from J, the gap between germline ends came to 13 bases. The CDR3 sequence: CARGREQNYGYTF. The CDR3 nucleotides read TGTGCCAGGGGCAGAGAGCAGAACTATGGCTACACCTTC.

The gene calls are TRBV5-1 and TRBJ1-2; D unclear. V was shortened by 0 bases and J by 3 bases, with 9 bases between the two germline ends. This CDR3 is built from 14 residues. The germline gives CDR1 SGHRS, CDR2 YFSETQ. In DNA form, the CDR3 reads TGCGCCAGCAGCTTGGGGGCTGTGGACTATGGCTACACCTTC. This encodes CASSLGAVDYGYTF.

This chain links TRBV5-1 with TRBJ1-5; D gene uncertain. Germline V lookup: CDR1 SGHRS, CDR2 YFSETQ. The CDR3 consists of 14 residues. The V end lost 0 bases, the J end lost 9 bases, and 13 bases lay between the germline ends. The CDR3 region has the DNA TGCGCCAGCAGCTTGGACGGGAGGGAAGGGCCCCAGCATTTT. This encodes CASSLDGREGPQHF.

This chain links TRBV4-1 with TRBJ1-1, with D uncertain. CDR3 length: 15 residues. Germline V lookup: CDR1 MGHRA, CDR2 YSYEKL. The germline V and J ends were trimmed by 1 base and 3 bases, with 12 bases remaining between them. The CDR3 region is CASSQGETVHTEAFF. DNA for the CDR3: TGCGCCAGCAGCCAAGGCGAGACTGTTCACACTGAAGCTTTCTTT.

This chain joins TRBV6-5 and TRBJ2-6; D is possibly TRBD2 (5 bases). The CDR3 runs to 15 residues. Germline V lookup: CDR1 MNHEY, CDR2 SVGAGI. Trimming removed 6 bases from V and 1 base from J, with 10 bases in between. The CDR3 is CASSRGSSGANVLTF. DNA for the CDR3: TGTGCCAGCAGCCGGGGTTCTTCTGGGGCCAACGTCCTGACTTTC.

V and J are TRBV10-3 and TRBJ1-2, with 12 bases lining up with TRBD1. Germline CDR1 ENHRY, CDR2 SYGVKD. CDR3 length: 16 residues. V lost 0 bases and J lost 4; bases outside the gene matches: 3. The CDR3 coding sequence is TGTGCCATCAGTGAGTCACCGGGACAGGGGGCCTATGGCTACACCTTC. Translation: CAISESPGQGAYGYTF.

This chain joins TRBV5-8 and TRBJ2-7, with 12 bases that match TRBD2. The junction had 9 bases not matched to a gene; V was cut back by 4 bases and J by 1 base. Germline V gene data show CDR1 as SGHTS and CDR2 as YDEGEE. The CDR3 contains 17 residues. CDR3 sequence reads: CASSRSSGGAPSYEQYF. CDR3 sequence (DNA): TGTGCCAGCAGCCGTTCTAGCGGGGGGGCCCCATCCTACGAGCAGTACTTC. Complete variable domain (other parts from reference TRBV5-8 and TRBJ2-7): EAGVTQSPTHLIKTRGQQATLRCSPISGHTSVYWYQQALGLGLQFLLWYDEGEERNRGNFPPRFSGRQFPNYSSELNVNALELEDSALYLCASSRSSGGAPSYEQYFGPGTRLTVT.

The chain uses TRBV3-1 (or the pseudogene TRBV3-2) and TRBJ2-5; the D gene is possibly TRBD1 (5 bases). The CDR3 has 16 residues. The germline gives CDR1 LGHDT, CDR2 YNNKEL (reference sequence). With 0 bases removed from V and 10 bases from J, the gap between germline ends came to 21 bases. CDR3 coding DNA: TGTGCCAGCAGCCAAGATGGGTACCAGGGCTATTGGGGCCAGTACTTC. Encoded protein: CASSQDGYQGYWGQYF.

This clone was seen a handful of times. V and J are TRBV21-1 and TRBJ2-3; no check of the table's D call, TRBD2, against the DNA was made. TRBV21-1 is a recognized pseudogene. The CDR3 has 17 residues. The CDR3 reads CASSTGTSGSHGYTQYF. CDR3 in DNA: TGTGCCAGCAGTACAGGGACTAGCGGGAGCCATGGATATACGCAGTATTTT.

The V gene is TRBV29-1, the J gene TRBJ1-1; unclear D gene. The germline gives CDR1 SQVTM, CDR2 ANQGSEA. Trimming removed 3 bases at V and 1 base at J, with 9 bases between. The CDR3 is made up of 13 amino acids. CDR3 in DNA: TGCAGCGTTGAGAGGCAGAGGAACACTGAAGCTTTCTTT. Translated, it gives CSVERQRNTEAFF.

The rearrangement links TRBV30 to TRBJ2-1; TRBD1 or TRBD2 may be the D gene (5 bases each). Trimming cost V 5 bases and J 0 bases, with 11 bases left between them. The CDR3 covers 14 residues. Per the germline V gene, CDR1 is GTSNPN and CDR2 is SVGIG (reference sequence). In DNA form, the CDR3 reads TGTGCCTGGGGGGGTAGGAGCTCCTACAATGAGCAGTTCTTC. Encoded protein: CAWGGRSSYNEQFF.

This clone appeared once. This chain links TRBV18 with TRBJ2-3; 10 bases are a match to TRBD2. Trimming removed 4 bases from V and 4 bases from J; junction bases left unmatched: 11. This CDR3 comprises 17 residues. Germline CDR1 is KGHSH and CDR2 is LQKENI. The CDR3 loop reads CASSLTWTSGGPDTQYF. DNA for the CDR3: TGTGCCAGCTCACTAACCTGGACTAGCGGTGGTCCAGATACGCAGTATTTT.

There are a few counts of this clone. The J gene is TRBJ1-6, the V gene TRBV30; D is unresolved. V was pared by 7 bases and J by 0 bases, with 10 bases between. CDR1 is GTSNPN, CDR2 SVGIG, per germline (reference sequence). There are 14 residues in the CDR3. The CDR3 coding sequence is TGTGCCTTCGGGGTTCTCTCCTATAATTCACCCCTCCACTTT. Its protein product is CAFGVLSYNSPLHF. Together with reference TRBV30 and TRBJ1-6, the CDR3 gives the full variable domain: SQTIHQWPATLVQPVGSPLSLECTVEGTSNPNLYWYRQAAGRGLQLLFYSVGIGQISSEVPQNLSASRPQDRQFILSSKKLLLSDSGFYLCAFGVLSYNSPLHFGNGTRLTVT.

This chain connects TRBV2 to TRBJ1-2; weak D call: TRBD1 (6 bases). CDR1 and CDR2 from the germline V gene are SNHLY and FYNNEI. The CDR3 has 15 residues. V lost 1 base to trimming and J lost 4 bases, with 13 bases between them. CDR3 sequence: CASSEGGGDVYGYTF. The CDR3 nucleotides are TGTGCCAGCAGTGAAGGAGGGGGGGACGTCTATGGCTACACCTTC. The entire variable domain, with the rest obtained from reference TRBV2 and TRBJ1-2, is as follows: EPEVTQTPSHQVTQMGQEVILRCVPISNHLYFYWYRQILGQKVEFLVSFYNNEISEKSEIFDDQFSVERPDGSNFTLKIRSTKLEDSAMYFCASSEGGGDVYGYTFGSGTRLTVV.